Presented here are 6 T cell receptor beta chains from one specimen sequenced in a study of control samples from healthy donors and cancer patients. TCRdb keeps only in-frame clones here, not all; method: immunoSEQ multiplex PCR. The table includes around 85,000 clones, 94% detected once. The specimen sequenced was blood. These TCRs come from a woman under 30 in good health.

This chain connects TRBV4-3 to TRBJ2-7; 10 bases line up with TRBD1. Losses at the gene ends were 5 bases for V and 6 bases for J; bases not matched to a gene: 4. The CDR3 extends over 13 amino acids. Germline V CDR1 and CDR2: LGHNA, YSLEER. Here the CDR3 DNA reads TGCGCCAGCAGCACCCGGGACAGGGGCGAGCAGTACTTC. It encodes CASSTRDRGEQYF.

As to this clone: Relative to the germline gene, one junction end is altered; a read error may explain this. The chain is built from TRBV18 and TRBJ1-1; D remains ambiguous. CDR3 length: 13 residues. Germline V lookup: CDR1 KGHSH, CDR2 LQKENI. Written as DNA, the CDR3 is TGTGCCAGCTCACCACTGGCGAACATTGAAGCTTTCTTT. Its protein product is CASSPLANIEAFF.

The J gene is TRBJ2-7, the V gene TRBV28, with D perhaps matching TRBD2 (5 bases). In germline, CDR1 is MDHEN, CDR2 SYDVKM. The V and J ends lost 6 bases and 9 bases respectively, with 27 bases between them. The CDR3 consists of 16 residues. Written as DNA, the CDR3 is TGTGCCAGCAGCCTGGTGTCTCTAGCACGAGACGCGTGGCAGTACTTC. Translating gives CASSLVSLARDAWQYF. Together with reference TRBV28 and TRBJ2-7, the CDR3 gives the full variable domain: DVKVTQSSRYLVKRTGEKVFLECVQDMDHENMFWYRQDPGLGLRLIYFSYDVKMKEKGDIPEGYSVSREKKERFSLILESASTNQTSMYLCASSLVSLARDAWQYFGPGTRLTVT.

The chain recombines TRBV7-8 with TRBJ2-5; 11 nucleotides agree with TRBD2. V gave up 1 base and J gave up 5 bases; unmatched junction bases: 12. The CDR3 sequence is 18 residues long. In germline, CDR1 is SGHVS, CDR2 FQNEAQ. The CDR3 sequence is CASSLGILAGARGETQYF. In DNA, the CDR3 is TGTGCCAGCAGCTTAGGTATACTAGCGGGGGCGCGCGGTGAGACCCAGTACTTC.

The rearrangement joins TRBV28 to TRBJ2-1; D gene uncertain. Germline V lookup: CDR1 MDHEN, CDR2 SYDVKM. The V and J ends lost 6 bases and 8 bases respectively, with 8 bases between them. The CDR3 is 11 residues long. The CDR3 region is CASRDHYEQFF. The CDR3 DNA reads TGTGCCAGCAGGGACCATTATGAGCAGTTCTTC.

This chain joins TRBV3-1 (or the pseudogene TRBV3-2) and TRBJ1-1; D gene uncertain. Looked up from germline, CDR1 is LGHDT and CDR2 is YNNKEL (reference sequence). This CDR3 has 12 amino acids. Trimming pared 1 base from V and 10 bases from J, leaving 10 bases between. CDR3 DNA: TGTGCCAGCAGCCAAGTCCCCATGGTAGCTTTCTTT. Translation gives CASSQVPMVAFF.